Listed below are T cell receptor beta chains from one sample, sequenced in a study of human T cells and chemical hapten exposure. TCRdb redid the calling of the RACE reads with MiXCR, one entry per CDR3 protein. Of approximately 60,000 distinct CDR3 sequences detected, around 9.3% appear once; the ten largest clones hold about an eighth. This material consisted of whole blood, taken in connection with sensitization to the hapten diphenylcyclopropenone (DPC). The receptors shown here come from a woman aged 40-49 years with alopecia areata. Some clones in this sample may be carry-over from other donors' samples. Both conserved end residues are part of each CDR3. A D gene is named only where the DNA matches it firmly. Not every row has a clone size; where given, it reads once, few, many or a size class.

>TRBJ1-5|few|TRBV4-1|.
CASSQERGKDNQPQHF
TGCGCCAGCAGCCAAGAGCGGGGAAAGGACAATCAGCCCCAGCATTTT
>TRBJ2-3|many|TRBV7-8|.
CASASTDTQYF
TGTGCCTCAGCTAGCACAGATACGCAGTATTTT
>TRBJ1-1|few|TRBV3-1|.
CASSRVQNTEAFF
TGTGCCAGCAGCCGCGTGCAGAACACTGAAGCTTTCTTT
>TRBJ2-5|few|TRBV29-1|TRBD1
CSVVAPSDRGVETQYF
TGCAGCGTTGTGGCCCCTTCCGACAGGGGAGTAGAGACCCAGTACTTC
>TRBJ2-7|few|TRBV4-1|TRBD1
CASSSQDRGPGEQYF
TGCGCCAGCAGCTCTCAGGACAGGGGGCCCGGTGAGCAGTACTTC
>TRBJ1-4|few|TRBV27|.
CASSLSRRRVGEKLFF
TGTGCCAGCAGTTTATCGCGCCGCAGGGTCGGAGAAAAACTGTTTTTT
>TRBJ2-3|.|TRBV18|TRBD1
CASSLDRADTQYF
TGTGCCAGCTCACTCGACAGGGCCGATACGCAGTATTTT
>TRBJ1-1|many|TRBV18|.
CASSPYWRGTEAFF
TGTGCCAGCTCACCGTATTGGAGAGGAACTGAAGCTTTCTTT
>TRBJ2-1|many|TRBV15|.
CATSRDTGTEQFF
TGTGCCACCAGCAGAGATACGGGGACGGAGCAGTTCTTC
>TRBJ2-7|.|TRBV20-1|.
CSASASGGGEQYF
TGCAGTGCTAGTGCTTCAGGAGGTGGAGAGCAGTACTTC
>TRBJ1-5|.|TRBV15|TRBD1
CATSRGTGGYQPQHF
TGTGCCACCAGCAGAGGCACAGGGGGATATCAGCCCCAGCATTTT
>TRBJ2-2|.|TRBV12-3/TRBV12-4|TRBD1
CASSLGQSFTGELFF
TGTGCCAGCAGCCTGGGACAGTCGTTCACCGGGGAGCTGTTTTTT
>TRBJ2-2|many|TRBV4-1|.
CASSQDLRGAPTGELFF
TGCGCCAGCAGCCAAGATCTACGGGGGGCCCCCACCGGGGAGCTGTTTTTT
>TRBJ2-5|many|TRBV6-5|TRBD2
CASSYLSGGDETQYF
TGTGCCAGCAGTTACTTAAGCGGGGGGGATGAGACCCAGTACTTC
>TRBJ2-1|few|TRBV6-5|TRBD1
CASSSPLGKQGGSEQFF
TGTGCCAGCAGCTCACCTCTCGGGAAGCAAGGGGGCAGTGAGCAGTTCTTC
>TRBJ2-2|many|TRBV6-4|TRBD1
CASSEGQTGELFF
TGTGCCAGCAGTGAGGGACAGACCGGGGAGCTGTTTTTT
>TRBJ1-1|.|TRBV29-1|.
CSVGRATEAFF
TGCAGCGTTGGTAGGGCCACTGAAGCTTTCTTT
>TRBJ1-6|few|TRBV6-5|.
CASSSTGPGSPLHF
TGTGCCAGCAGTTCTACAGGTCCCGGCTCACCCCTCCACTTT
>TRBJ1-2|few|TRBV5-4|.
CAGGVDYRDLYGYTF
TGTGCCGGGGGGGTAGATTACAGGGACCTCTATGGCTACACCTTC
>TRBJ2-7|many|TRBV20-1|TRBD2
CSARLAITYEQYF
TGCAGTGCTCGACTAGCGATTACCTACGAGCAGTACTTC
>TRBJ2-1|many|TRBV9|.
CASTRSRVDEQFF
TGTGCCAGCACCCGTAGTCGGGTTGATGAGCAGTTCTTC
>TRBJ1-1|many|TRBV20-1|TRBD1
CSARGGTGGEAFF
TGCAGTGCTAGAGGGGGGACAGGGGGCGAAGCTTTCTTT
>TRBJ1-5|many|TRBV7-2|.
CASSLRPDSNQPQHF
TGTGCCAGCAGCTTAAGACCGGATAGCAATCAGCCCCAGCATTTT
>TRBJ1-3|many|TRBV10-3|TRBD1
CAISEYTGAGNTIYF
TGTGCCATCAGTGAGTACACAGGGGCTGGAAACACCATATATTTT
>TRBJ1-6|many|TRBV3-1|.
CASSQANNSPLHF
TGTGCCAGCAGCCAAGCCAACAATTCACCCCTCCACTTT
>TRBJ2-7|many|TRBV4-1|.
CASSQEEDSSYEQYF
TGCGCCAGCAGCCAAGAAGAGGACAGCTCCTACGAGCAGTACTTC
>TRBJ2-7|few|TRBV30|.
CAWAETGQAAYEQYF
TGTGCCTGGGCCGAAACCGGGCAGGCCGCCTACGAGCAGTACTTC
>TRBJ2-5|few|TRBV5-1|TRBD1
CASSTGTGGRLQETQYF
TGCGCCAGCAGCACAGGGACAGGCGGGCGTCTCCAAGAGACCCAGTACTTC
>TRBJ1-6|few|TRBV30|.
CAWSLAPSPLHF
TGTGCCTGGAGTTTGGCACCTTCACCCCTCCACTTT
>TRBJ2-3|.|TRBV20-1|.
CSGETTDTQYF
TGCAGCGGGGAGACCACAGATACGCAGTATTTT
>TRBJ1-4|many|TRBV12-3/TRBV12-4|TRBD1
CASSFGQGRANEKLFF
TGTGCCAGCAGTTTTGGACAGGGGAGGGCTAATGAAAAACTGTTTTTT
>TRBJ1-1|.|TRBV20-1|.
CSARDRLASRGGAFF
TGCAGTGCTAGAGATCGTCTAGCATCCCGTGGAGGAGCTTTCTTT
>TRBJ2-3|few|TRBV29-1|.
CSVEMGTDTQYF
TGCAGCGTTGAAATGGGGACCGATACGCAGTATTTT
>TRBJ2-3|few|TRBV29-1|TRBD2
CSVEEPARLADTDTQYF
TGCAGCGTTGAAGAACCAGCACGGCTAGCGGACACAGATACGCAGTATTTT
>TRBJ2-7|many|TRBV30|TRBD1
CAWDTGGIGEQYF
TGTGCCTGGGATACAGGGGGCATTGGCGAGCAGTACTTC
>TRBJ2-5|.|TRBV12-3/TRBV12-4|.
CASSFPAGPGGETQYF
TGTGCCAGCAGTTTCCCGGCAGGGCCTGGGGGAGAGACCCAGTACTTC
>TRBJ1-2|.|TRBV6-6|.
CASSYGLTGAGADYGYTF
TGTGCCAGCAGTTACGGGTTGACAGGTGCGGGGGCTGATTATGGTTACACCTTC
>TRBJ2-7|many|TRBV20-1|.
CSARPGLGEQYF
TGCAGTGCTAGGCCGGGGCTCGGCGAGCAGTACTTC
>TRBJ1-1|many|TRBV5-1|.
CASSLVVEATEAFF
TGCGCCAGCAGCTTGGTAGTGGAAGCCACTGAAGCTTTCTTT
>TRBJ1-5|.|TRBV28|.
CASRYYSNQPQHF
TGTGCCAGCAGGTATTATAGCAATCAGCCCCAGCATTTT
>TRBJ1-1|many|TRBV5-4|TRBD1
CASSPRGGAGTEAFF
TGTGCCAGCAGCCCCCGAGGGGGCGCCGGCACTGAAGCTTTCTTT
>TRBJ1-2|many|TRBV5-5|TRBD1
CASSRILTGGDYGYTF
TGTGCCAGCAGCAGGATTCTGACAGGGGGAGACTATGGCTACACCTTC
>TRBJ1-4|.|TRBV20-1|.
CSAMTPTNEKLFF
TGCAGTGCTATGACCCCTACCAATGAAAAACTGTTTTTT
>TRBJ2-1|few|TRBV29-1|.
CSVVQGMGQFF
TGCAGCGTCGTACAGGGCATGGGGCAGTTCTTC
>TRBJ1-3|few|TRBV2|.
CASSVYLLNTIYF
TGTGCCAGCAGTGTGTATCTTCTAAACACCATATATTTT
>TRBJ2-6|few|TRBV7-9|.
CASSLRVLSGANVLTF
TGTGCCAGCAGCTTGAGGGTTCTTTCTGGGGCCAACGTCCTGACTTTC
>TRBJ2-3|many|TRBV7-2|.
CASSRRGQRGTDTQYF
TGTGCCAGCAGCCGCCGGGGCCAGCGCGGAACAGATACGCAGTATTTT
>TRBJ2-1|once|TRBV28|.
CASRANNEQFF
TGTGCCAGCCGGGCTAACAATGAGCAGTTCTTC
>TRBJ2-3|many|TRBV5-1|.
CASSLDSGTDTQYF
TGCGCCAGCAGCTTGGACAGCGGCACAGATACGCAGTATTTT